A selection of T cell receptor beta chains follows, all from one sample in a study of blood T cell repertoires in COVID-19. The method was immunoSEQ multiplex PCR; TCRdb's version includes in-frame clones alone and lacks a portion of them. The sample records 450,000 to 500,000 clones, 80% to 90% being singletons. Sequencing was carried out using peripheral blood. The receptors were gathered from a human donor in a cohort sampled during active COVID-19. Each CDR3 is given with its conserved first and last residue. The D gene is left open where the match is weak. Some rows have no size entry. The others give once, few or many, or a class for an expanded clone.

length	D	size	J	V	DNA	CDR3
18	.	.	TRBJ2-4	TRBV30	TGTGCCTGGAGTGTACTTGGGGTCGGGAGCCCCTACAAAAACATTCAGTACTTC	CAWSVLGVGSPYKNIQYF
18	.	.	TRBJ1-5	TRBV5-6	TGTGCCAGCAGCTCCGGAGAAGGGGGGGTGTATAGCAATCAGCCCCAGCATTTT	CASSSGEGGVYSNQPQHF
16	.	.	TRBJ2-2	TRBV9	TGTGCCAGCAGCGTATTCAGTCGTTCGAACACCGGGGAGCTGTTTTTT	CASSVFSRSNTGELFF
13	.	.	TRBJ2-7	TRBV5-4	TGTGCCAGCAGCTCCTCAGGGGGGAGCGAGCAGTACTTC	CASSSSGGSEQYF
14	TRBD1	.	TRBJ2-1	TRBV2	TGTGCCAGCAGTCGACAGGGGCCCTACGGTGAGCAGTTCTTC	CASSRQGPYGEQFF
15	TRBD1	.	TRBJ1-2	TRBV19	TGTGCCAGTAGTCTCCAGACAGGGGGGGTCTATGGCTACACCTTC	CASSLQTGGVYGYTF
15	TRBD2	.	TRBJ2-5	TRBV4-3	TGCGCCAGCAGCCAAGAGGGAGGGGTGAGGGAGACCCAGTACTTC	CASSQEGGVRETQYF
13	.	.	TRBJ1-2	TRBV6-2/TRBV6-3	TGTGCCAGCAGCTTTGAAGAGTACTATGGCTACACCTTC	CASSFEEYYGYTF
18	TRBD2	.	TRBJ2-1	TRBV28	TGTGCCAGCAGTTTAGTGACTAGCGGATTTCAAACGTACAATGAGCAGTTCTTC	CASSLVTSGFQTYNEQFF
14	TRBD2	.	TRBJ2-5	TRBV28	TGTGCCAGCAGTTTTCCTAGCGGGAAGAAGACCCAGTACTTC	CASSFPSGKKTQYF
15	TRBD2	.	TRBJ2-7	TRBV28	TGTGCCAGCAGTTTGCCCGGGACTAGCGGGAGGGACGAGTACTTC	CASSLPGTSGRDEYF
17	TRBD1	.	TRBJ2-7	TRBV6-4	TGTGCCAGCGCCGCAAGGCGAGGACAGGGTAAATATTACGAGCAGTACTTC	CASAARRGQGKYYEQYF
15	TRBD2	once	TRBJ2-3	TRBV11-3	TGTGCCAGCAGCTTAGACGGTAGCGGGAAAGATACGCAGTATTTT	CASSLDGSGKDTQYF
14	TRBD1	.	TRBJ2-5	TRBV18	TGTGCCAGCTCACTAAGGACAGGGGCAGAGACCCAGTACTTC	CASSLRTGAETQYF
14	TRBD1	.	TRBJ1-1	TRBV19	TGTGCCAGTAGTATGACAGGGGGCGGAACTGAAGCTTTCTTT	CASSMTGGGTEAFF
15	.	.	TRBJ1-4	TRBV5-1	TGCGCCAGCAGCTTTAATCTAGCTACTAATGAAAAACTGTTTTTT	CASSFNLATNEKLFF
15	TRBD1	.	TRBJ1-5	TRBV5-6	TGTGCCAGCAGCTTGGCGCAGGGGGCCCATCAGCCCCAGCATTTT	CASSLAQGAHQPQHF
13	.	.	TRBJ1-1	TRBV5-8	TGTGCCAGCAGCTGGGGGCGGACAACGCGAGCTTTCTTT	CASSWGRTTRAFF
15	.	.	TRBJ2-1	TRBV6-5	TGTGCCAGCAGTTACGTCCCGGGAGTAAAGAATGAGCAGTTCTTC	CASSYVPGVKNEQFF
14	TRBD2	.	TRBJ2-3	TRBV5-1	TGCGCCAGCAGTCAGGGACTAGCGCCAGATACGCAGTATTTT	CASSQGLAPDTQYF
15	TRBD1	.	TRBJ1-1	TRBV7-2	TGTGCCAGCAGCGCTAAGGGACAGGGGAACACTGAAGCTTTCTTT	CASSAKGQGNTEAFF
16	.	.	TRBJ2-1	TRBV4-1	TGCGCCAGCAAGGTGGTCGGAGGGGCAAATACGAATGAGCAGTTCTTC	CASKVVGGANTNEQFF
16	.	.	TRBJ2-1	TRBV7-9	TGTGCCAGCAGCCGCCGGGGAGTAAGCTCCTACAATGAGCAGTTCTTC	CASSRRGVSSYNEQFF
13	.	.	TRBJ2-5	TRBV5-4	TGTGCCAGCGGAGCGGAAGCGGGAGAGACCCAGTACTTC	CASGAEAGETQYF
11	.	.	TRBJ1-2	TRBV6-5	TGTGCCAGCAGGGGGGCGTATGGCTACACCTTC	CASRGAYGYTF
14	TRBD2	.	TRBJ2-5	TRBV5-6	TGTGCCAGCAGTGTCAGGGAGGGACAAGAGACCCAGTACTTC	CASSVREGQETQYF
15	TRBD2	.	TRBJ2-3	TRBV9	TGTGCCAGCAGCGCCTTAGCGGGAGGAGTTGATACGCAGTATTTT	CASSALAGGVDTQYF
16	TRBD1	few	TRBJ1-1	TRBV7-9	TGTGCCAGCAGCTTAGCCAGGACAGGGATGGGCACTGAAGCTTTCTTT	CASSLARTGMGTEAFF
14	.	.	TRBJ1-5	TRBV19	TGTGCCAGTAGAAGGGGAGGGAACAATCAGCCCCAGCATTTT	CASRRGGNNQPQHF
13	.	.	TRBJ1-5	TRBV7-3	TGTGCCAGCGCGGTCAGGGGCAATCAGCCCCAGCATTTT	CASAVRGNQPQHF
15	TRBD2	.	TRBJ2-5	TRBV28	TGTGCCAGCAGTGCCCAACTAGCGGGAGAAGAGACCCAGTACTTC	CASSAQLAGEETQYF
15	.	.	TRBJ1-1	TRBV18	TGTGCCAGCTCACCTTCGGACAGTCTGAACACTGAAGCTTTCTTT	CASSPSDSLNTEAFF
13	.	.	TRBJ1-1	TRBV5-1	TGCGCCAGCAGCCTTCAGGAGAACACTGAAGCTTTCTTT	CASSLQENTEAFF
12	.	.	TRBJ2-1	TRBV29-1	TGCAGCGTTAAGGGGCTTTACAATGAGCAGTTCTTC	CSVKGLYNEQFF
18	.	.	TRBJ1-6	TRBV6-6	TGTGCCAGCAGTCGCGGGAGAATTGCTAGCTCCTATAATTCACCCCTCCACTTT	CASSRGRIASSYNSPLHF
15	.	few	TRBJ2-5	TRBV9	TGTGCCAGCAGCGTACGGGGGTGGGCACAAGAGACCCAGTACTTC	CASSVRGWAQETQYF